This TCR beta chain was sequenced in a study of blood T cell repertoires in COVID-19. Across the whole study: Specimens from acute and convalescent COVID-19 originated in the United States, Italy and Spain.

This CDR3 has 15 residues. Germline-derived CDR1 and CDR2 are LGHDT and YNNKEL (reference sequence). The V end lost 5 bases, the J end lost 4 bases, and 12 bases lay between the germline ends. Clones were sequenced by immunoSEQ multiplex PCR, and TCRdb holds only the in-frame ones, with some missing. The sample consists of fewer than 350,000 clones, roughly 89% of them appearing once. Clinical history reported by participants formed the basis on which cohorts were assigned. This receptor was obtained from a woman aged 40 to 50 who had recovered from COVID-19. The material sequenced was PBMCs or T cells enriched from blood (not recorded which). This chain connects TRBV3-1 (or the pseudogene TRBV3-2) to TRBJ2-6; D unresolved. CDR3 DNA sequence: TGTGCCAGCAGCTCCCACTCGAGCGGGGCCAACGTCCTGACTTTC. This encodes CASSSHSSGANVLTF.